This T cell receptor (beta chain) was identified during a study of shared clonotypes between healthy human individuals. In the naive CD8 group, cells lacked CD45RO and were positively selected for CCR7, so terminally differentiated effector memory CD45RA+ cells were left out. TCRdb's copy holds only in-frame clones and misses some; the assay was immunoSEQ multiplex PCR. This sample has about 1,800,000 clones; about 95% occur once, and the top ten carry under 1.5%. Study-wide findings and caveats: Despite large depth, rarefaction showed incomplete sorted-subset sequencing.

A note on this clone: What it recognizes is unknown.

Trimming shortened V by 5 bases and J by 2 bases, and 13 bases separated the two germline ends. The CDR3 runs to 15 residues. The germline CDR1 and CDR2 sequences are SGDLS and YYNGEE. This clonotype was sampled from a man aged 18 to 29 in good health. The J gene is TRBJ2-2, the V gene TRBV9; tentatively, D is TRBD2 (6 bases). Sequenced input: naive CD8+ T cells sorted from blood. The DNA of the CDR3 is TGTGCCAGCAGTATTAGCGGATCTAACACCGGGGAGCTGTTTTTT. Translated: CASSISGSNTGELFF.